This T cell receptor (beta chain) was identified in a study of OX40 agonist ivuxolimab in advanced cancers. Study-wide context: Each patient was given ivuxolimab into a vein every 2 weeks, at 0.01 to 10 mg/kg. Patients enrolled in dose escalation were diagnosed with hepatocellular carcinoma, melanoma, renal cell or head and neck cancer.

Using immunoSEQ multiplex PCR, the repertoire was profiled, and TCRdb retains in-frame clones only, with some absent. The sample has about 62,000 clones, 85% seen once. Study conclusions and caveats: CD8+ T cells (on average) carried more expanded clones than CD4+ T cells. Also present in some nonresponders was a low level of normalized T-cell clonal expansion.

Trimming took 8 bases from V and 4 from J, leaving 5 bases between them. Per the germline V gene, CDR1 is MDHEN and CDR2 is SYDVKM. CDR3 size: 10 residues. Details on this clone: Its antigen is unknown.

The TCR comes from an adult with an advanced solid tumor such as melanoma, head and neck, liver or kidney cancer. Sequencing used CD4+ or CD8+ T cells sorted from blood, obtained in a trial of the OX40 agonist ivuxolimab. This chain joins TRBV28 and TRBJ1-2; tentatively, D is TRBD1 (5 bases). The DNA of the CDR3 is TGTGCCAGCGGGACCTATGGCTACACCTTC. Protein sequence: CASGTYGYTF.